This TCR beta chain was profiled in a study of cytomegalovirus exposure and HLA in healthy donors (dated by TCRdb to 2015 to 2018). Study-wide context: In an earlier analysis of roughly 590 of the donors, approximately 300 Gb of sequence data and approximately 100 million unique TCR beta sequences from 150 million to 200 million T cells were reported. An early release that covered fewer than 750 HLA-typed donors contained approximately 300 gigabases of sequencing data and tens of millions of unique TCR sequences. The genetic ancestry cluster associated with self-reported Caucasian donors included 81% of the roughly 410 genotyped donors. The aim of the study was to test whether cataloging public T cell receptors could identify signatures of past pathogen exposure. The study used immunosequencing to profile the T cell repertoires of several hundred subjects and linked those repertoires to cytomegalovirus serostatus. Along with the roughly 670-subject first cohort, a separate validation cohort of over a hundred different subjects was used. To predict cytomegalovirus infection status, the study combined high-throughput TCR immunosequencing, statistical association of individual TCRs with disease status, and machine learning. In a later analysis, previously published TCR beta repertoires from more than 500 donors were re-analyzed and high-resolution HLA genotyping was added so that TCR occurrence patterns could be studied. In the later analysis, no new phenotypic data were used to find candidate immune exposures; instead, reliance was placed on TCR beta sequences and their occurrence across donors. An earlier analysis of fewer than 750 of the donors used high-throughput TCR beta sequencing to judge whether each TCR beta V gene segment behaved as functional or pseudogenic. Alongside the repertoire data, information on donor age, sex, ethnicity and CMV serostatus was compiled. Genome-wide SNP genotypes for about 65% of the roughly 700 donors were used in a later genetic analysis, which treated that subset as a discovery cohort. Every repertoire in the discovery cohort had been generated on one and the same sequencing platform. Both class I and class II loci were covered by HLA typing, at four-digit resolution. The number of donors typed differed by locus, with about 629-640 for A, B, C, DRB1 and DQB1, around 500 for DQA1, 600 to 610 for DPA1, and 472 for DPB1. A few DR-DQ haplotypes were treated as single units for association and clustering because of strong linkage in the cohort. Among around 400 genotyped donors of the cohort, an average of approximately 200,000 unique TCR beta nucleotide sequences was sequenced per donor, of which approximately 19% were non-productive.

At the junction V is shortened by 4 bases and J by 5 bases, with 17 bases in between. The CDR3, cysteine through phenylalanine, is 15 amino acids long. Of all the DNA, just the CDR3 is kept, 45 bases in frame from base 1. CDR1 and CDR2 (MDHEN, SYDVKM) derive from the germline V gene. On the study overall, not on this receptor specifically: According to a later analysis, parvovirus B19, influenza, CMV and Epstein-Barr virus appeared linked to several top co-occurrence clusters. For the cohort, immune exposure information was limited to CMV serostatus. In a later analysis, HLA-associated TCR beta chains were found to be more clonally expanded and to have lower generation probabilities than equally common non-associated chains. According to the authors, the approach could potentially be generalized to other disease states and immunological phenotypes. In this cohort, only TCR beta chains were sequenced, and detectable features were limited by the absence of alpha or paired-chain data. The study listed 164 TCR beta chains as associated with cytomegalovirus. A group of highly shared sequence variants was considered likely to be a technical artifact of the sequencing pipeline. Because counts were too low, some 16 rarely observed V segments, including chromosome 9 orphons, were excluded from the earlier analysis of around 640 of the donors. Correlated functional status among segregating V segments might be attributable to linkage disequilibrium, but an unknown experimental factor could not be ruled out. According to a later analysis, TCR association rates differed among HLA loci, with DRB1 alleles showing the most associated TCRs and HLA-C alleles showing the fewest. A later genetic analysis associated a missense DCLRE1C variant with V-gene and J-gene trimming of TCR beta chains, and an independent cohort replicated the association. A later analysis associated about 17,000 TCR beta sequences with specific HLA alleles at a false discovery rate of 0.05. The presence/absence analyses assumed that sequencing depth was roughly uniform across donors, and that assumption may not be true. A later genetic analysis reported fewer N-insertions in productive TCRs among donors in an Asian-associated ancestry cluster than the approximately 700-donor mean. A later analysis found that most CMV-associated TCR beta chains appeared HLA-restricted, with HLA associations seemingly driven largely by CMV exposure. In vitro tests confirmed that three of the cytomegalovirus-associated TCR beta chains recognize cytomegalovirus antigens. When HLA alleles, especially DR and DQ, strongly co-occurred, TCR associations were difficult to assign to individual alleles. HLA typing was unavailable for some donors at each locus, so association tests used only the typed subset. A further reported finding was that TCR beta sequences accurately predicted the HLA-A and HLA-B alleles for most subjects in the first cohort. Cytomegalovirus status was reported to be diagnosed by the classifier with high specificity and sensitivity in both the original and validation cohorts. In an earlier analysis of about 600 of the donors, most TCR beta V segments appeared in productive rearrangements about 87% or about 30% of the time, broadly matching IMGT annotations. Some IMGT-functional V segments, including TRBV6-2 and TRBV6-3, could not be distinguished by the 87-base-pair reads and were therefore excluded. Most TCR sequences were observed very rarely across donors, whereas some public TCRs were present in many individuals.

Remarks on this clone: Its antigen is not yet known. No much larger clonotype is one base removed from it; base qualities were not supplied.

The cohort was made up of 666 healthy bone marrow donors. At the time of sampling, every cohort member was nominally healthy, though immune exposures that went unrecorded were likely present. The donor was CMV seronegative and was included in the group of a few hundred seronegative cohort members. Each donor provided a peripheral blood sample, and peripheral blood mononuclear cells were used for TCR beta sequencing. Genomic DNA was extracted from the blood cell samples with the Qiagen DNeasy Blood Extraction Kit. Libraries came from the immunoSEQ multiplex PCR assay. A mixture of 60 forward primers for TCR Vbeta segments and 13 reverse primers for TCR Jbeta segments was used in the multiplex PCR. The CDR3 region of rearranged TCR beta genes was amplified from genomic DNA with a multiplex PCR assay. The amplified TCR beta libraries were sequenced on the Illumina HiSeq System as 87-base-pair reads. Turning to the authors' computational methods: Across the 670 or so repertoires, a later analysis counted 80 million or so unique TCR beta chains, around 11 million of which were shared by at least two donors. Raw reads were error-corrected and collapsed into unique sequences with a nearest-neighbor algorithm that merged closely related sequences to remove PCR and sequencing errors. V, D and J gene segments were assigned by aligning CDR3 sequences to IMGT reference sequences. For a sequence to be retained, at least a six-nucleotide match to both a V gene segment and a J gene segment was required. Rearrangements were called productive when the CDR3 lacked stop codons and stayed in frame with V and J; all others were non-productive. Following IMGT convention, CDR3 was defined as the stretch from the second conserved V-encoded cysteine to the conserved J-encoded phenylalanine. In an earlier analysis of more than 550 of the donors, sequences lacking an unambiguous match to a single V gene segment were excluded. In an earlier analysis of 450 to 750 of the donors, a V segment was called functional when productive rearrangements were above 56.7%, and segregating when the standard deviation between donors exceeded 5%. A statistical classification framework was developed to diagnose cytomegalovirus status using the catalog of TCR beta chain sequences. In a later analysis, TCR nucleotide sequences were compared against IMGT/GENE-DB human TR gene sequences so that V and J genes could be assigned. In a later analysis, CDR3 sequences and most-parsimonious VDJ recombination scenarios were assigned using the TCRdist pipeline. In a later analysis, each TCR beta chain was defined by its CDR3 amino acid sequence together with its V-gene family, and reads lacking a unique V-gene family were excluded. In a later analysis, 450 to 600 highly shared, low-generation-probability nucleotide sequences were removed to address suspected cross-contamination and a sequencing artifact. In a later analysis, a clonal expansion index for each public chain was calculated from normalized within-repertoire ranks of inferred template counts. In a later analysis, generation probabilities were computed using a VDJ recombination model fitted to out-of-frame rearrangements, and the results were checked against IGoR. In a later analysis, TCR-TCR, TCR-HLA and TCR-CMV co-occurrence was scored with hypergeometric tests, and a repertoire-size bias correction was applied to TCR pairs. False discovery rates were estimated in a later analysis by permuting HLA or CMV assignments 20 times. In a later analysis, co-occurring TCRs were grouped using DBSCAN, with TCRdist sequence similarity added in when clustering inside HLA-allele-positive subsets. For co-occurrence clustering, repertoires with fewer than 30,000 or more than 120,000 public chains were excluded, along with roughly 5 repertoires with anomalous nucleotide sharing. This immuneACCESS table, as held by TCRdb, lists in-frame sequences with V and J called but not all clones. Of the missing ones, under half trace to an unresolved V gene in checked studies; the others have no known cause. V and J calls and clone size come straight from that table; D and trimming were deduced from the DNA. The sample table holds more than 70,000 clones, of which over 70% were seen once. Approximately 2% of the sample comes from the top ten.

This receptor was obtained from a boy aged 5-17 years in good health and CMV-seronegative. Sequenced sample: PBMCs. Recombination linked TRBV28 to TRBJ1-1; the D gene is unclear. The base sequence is TGTGCCAGCAGTTCCGCTGAGGGAGGGCGGACTGAAGCTTTCTTT. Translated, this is CASSSAEGGRTEAFF.